Listed here is a single T cell receptor (beta chain). The antigen remains unidentified. Germline values: CDR1 MNHNS, CDR2 SASEGT. V was cut by 4 bases and J by 0 bases, with 7 bases left in between. CDR3 length: 14 residues. This record comes from a study of identical twins. Study conclusions and caveats: Sequences that were beta out-of-frame showed weaker excess twin sharing. Invariant populations such as MAIT and iNKT cells could partly muddle zero-insertion analyses.

cDNA molecules carried unique molecular identifiers, and template switching added a universal primer site. TCRdb independently ran MiXCR on the 5' RACE reads; one entry per CDR3 protein. The repertoire holds 1.5 million to 2 million distinct CDR3 sequences, roughly 35% seen once, with about 0.3% in the top ten. The J gene is TRBJ1-5, the V gene TRBV6-1; unclear D gene. The receptor comes from a newborn girl in good health. The sequenced sample was cord blood. DNA for the CDR3: TGTGCCAGCAGTGGGTGGGATAGCAATCAGCCCCAGCATTTT. It is translated as CASSGWDSNQPQHF.